Shown below are 5 T cell receptor beta chains from a single sample sequenced in a study of T cells after posttransplantation cyclophosphamide (dated by TCRdb to 2016 to 2017). Libraries were prepared through the immunoSEQ multiplex PCR assay. Here the immuneACCESS table is served through TCRdb, limited to in-frame sequences with V and J called. Missing clones are a known gap in these copies; in checked studies unresolved V genes cover under half, and the rest lacks a known reason. The table notes 20,000 to 25,000 clones here, none of them singletons. 6.6% of the sample comes from the top ten. Sample: PBMCs. The receptors shown here come from a woman aged 60-70 years in good health, CMV-negative, and a related stem cell transplant donor.

This clone has ten or more counts. V gene TRBV11-3 combines with J gene TRBJ2-2; D gene unclear. CDR1 and CDR2 from the germline V gene are SGHNT and YENEEA. With 1 base removed from V and 6 bases from J, the gap between germline ends came to 6 bases. CDR3 length: 13 residues. CDR3 nucleotide sequence: TGTGCCAGCAGCTTAGCCTTCTCCGGGGAGCTGTTTTTT. Protein sequence: CASSLAFSGELFF.

The table lists this clone with many counts. The chain couples TRBV5-1 to TRBJ2-1, with TRBD1 identical over 9 bases. The junction had 7 bases not matched to a gene; V was cut back by 4 bases and J by 14 bases. There are 12 residues in the CDR3. Germline V gives CDR1 SGHRS, CDR2 YFSETQ. CDR3 amino acids: CASSAGQGREFF. The CDR3 coding sequence is TGCGCCAGCAGCGCGGGACAGGGCAGGGAGTTCTTC.

The table lists this clone with many counts. The chain's CDR3 is CASSYRSEQFF. The DNA of the CDR3 is TGTGCCAGCAGTTATAGGAGTGAGCAGTTCTTC. This sequence joins TRBV6-6 and TRBJ2-1, with D uncertain. This CDR3 has 11 residues. V was clipped by 3 bases and J by 9 bases, with 6 bases between them. Germline V gene sequence: CDR1 MNHNY, CDR2 SVGAGI (reference sequence).

In its sample, this clone was seen many times. The chain uses TRBV4-1 and TRBJ1-1, with a possible D match to TRBD1 (5 bases). Germline CDR1 is MGHRA and CDR2 is YSYEKL. The CDR3 length is 14 residues. Trimming took off 2 bases at V and 0 bases at J, with 7 bases between the two ends. The CDR3, as DNA: TGCGCCAGCAGCCAACAGGGTGTGAACACTGAAGCTTTCTTT. Its translation is CASSQQGVNTEAFF.

At least ten counts were recorded for this clone. The chain is built from TRBV5-1 and TRBJ2-5; tentative D call: TRBD2 (6 bases). Between the trimmed V and J ends, which lost 4 bases and 2 bases, there was a span of 21 bases. The CDR3 sequence is 17 residues long. CDR1 is SGHRS, CDR2 YFSETQ, per germline. CDR3 region: CASSLASGGTRQETQYF. CDR3 DNA sequence: TGCGCCAGCAGCCTCGCGAGCGGAGGGACTCGGCAAGAGACCCAGTACTTC.